One and the same sample provided the 10 T cell receptor beta chains below, sequenced in a study of OX40 agonist ivuxolimab in advanced cancers. TCRdb's table, derived via immunoSEQ multiplex PCR, lists solely in-frame clones and lacks some. This sample has 25,000 to 35,000 clones, with roughly 80% found just once. The sample consisted of CD4+ or CD8+ T cells sorted from blood, taken in a trial of the OX40 agonist ivuxolimab. Receptors were obtained from an adult with an advanced solid tumor such as melanoma, head and neck, liver or kidney cancer.

This clone was detected only once. J is TRBJ1-1 and V is TRBV4-1; D unresolved. This CDR3 has 15 amino acids. V was cut by 0 bases and J by 1 base, with 9 bases left in between. The germline V gene encodes CDR1 MGHRA and CDR2 YSYEKL. The CDR3 nucleotides are TGCGCCAGCAGCCAAGATCTTAGCAGGAACACTGAAGCTTTCTTT. Amino acids: CASSQDLSRNTEAFF.

This chain links TRBV28 with TRBJ2-1, with D uncertain. Germline CDR1 reads MDHEN; CDR2 reads SYDVKM. V shed 4 bases and J shed 0 bases, with 13 bases lying between them. This CDR3 comprises 16 residues. The CDR3 DNA is TGTGCCAGCAGTTCTGGTGAAGCGAGCTCCTACAATGAGCAGTTCTTC. As protein: CASSSGEASSYNEQFF.

The chain couples TRBV4-1 to TRBJ1-2, with D hard to call. V lost 0 bases to trimming and J lost 7 bases, with 24 bases between them. This CDR3 spans 18 amino acids. The V gene's germline CDR1 is MGHRA and CDR2 YSYEKL. CDR3 bases: TGCGCCAGCAGCCAAGATTCTACTAGGTGGAGGGTGTCGCGTGGCTACACCTTC. Protein: CASSQDSTRWRVSRGYTF.

Turning to this clone: A junction boundary mismatches the germline segment, possibly from a read error. The CDR3 DNA reads as TGTGCTAGCAGCACGGGACTAGCGGGAGGCAATGAGCAGTTCTTC. Its protein product is CASSTGLAGGNEQFF. This sequence joins TRBV7-7 and TRBJ2-1, with 15 bases that match TRBD2. Germline CDR1 and CDR2: SSHAT and FNYEAQ (reference sequence). CDR3 length: 15 amino acids.

V gene TRBV11-2 combines with J gene TRBJ2-5; D is perhaps TRBD1 (6 bases). The DNA matches TRBJ2-7 better at its end, which makes the J call doubtful. The germline V gene encodes CDR1 SGHAT and CDR2 FQNNGV. CDR3 length equals 15 residues. CDR3: CASLTRSDSSYEQYF. The CDR3 DNA follows: TGTGCCAGCTTAACGCGTTCGGACAGCTCCTACGAGCAGTACTTC.

This rearrangement joins TRBV6-6 to TRBJ2-4, with unresolved D. This CDR3 spans 15 amino acids. V lost 0 bases and J lost 8, with 14 bases in between. Germline-derived CDR1 and CDR2 are MNHNY and SVGAGI (reference sequence). The CDR3 reads CASSYSIDRTDIQYF. The CDR3 nucleotides read TGTGCCAGCAGTTACTCGATTGACCGGACGGACATTCAGTACTTC.

In this sample, this clone turned up a few times. The V and J genes are TRBV6-1 and TRBJ2-1; D could derive from TRBD1 or TRBD2 (6 bases each). The CDR3 length is 15 residues. V dropped 6 bases and J dropped 4 bases, with 16 bases sitting between them. Per the germline V gene, CDR1 is MNHNS and CDR2 is SASEGT. The CDR3 here is CASSLTRGEYNEQFF. The CDR3 nucleotides are TGTGCCAGCAGCCTCACTAGGGGGGAATACAATGAGCAGTTCTTC.

The chain employs TRBV28 and TRBJ2-3, with D possibly being TRBD2 (5 bases). V was shortened by 5 bases and J by 8 bases, with 14 bases between the two germline ends. CDR1 is MDHEN and CDR2 is SYDVKM in the germline V gene. There are 13 residues in the CDR3. The CDR3 reads CASSVRTPPTQYF. The CDR3 bases are TGTGCCAGCAGTGTACGGACTCCGCCTACGCAGTATTTT.

The rearrangement joins TRBV19 to TRBJ2-3, with 7 bases fitting TRBD2. There are 17 residues in the CDR3. V lost 3 bases and J lost 1; bases outside the gene matches: 10. Germline V gene data show CDR1 as LNHDA and CDR2 as SQIVND (reference sequence). The CDR3 sequence is CASSIGLAAVGTDTQYF. The CDR3 DNA reads as TGTGCCAGTAGTATCGGTCTAGCGGCAGTGGGCACAGATACGCAGTATTTT.

The chain has TRBV10-2 and TRBJ2-7; D could derive from TRBD1 or TRBD2 (5 bases each). The germline V gene has CDR1 WSHSY and CDR2 SAAADI. V was clipped by 4 bases and J by 4 bases, with 11 bases between them. CDR3 length: 13 amino acids. This CDR3 reads CASSVGEGYEQYF. The CDR3 DNA sequence: TGCGCCAGCAGTGTCGGTGAGGGGTACGAGCAGTACTTC.